This entry lists 22 T cell receptor beta chains sequenced from one sample in a study of blood T cell repertoires in COVID-19. Clones were sequenced by immunoSEQ multiplex PCR, and TCRdb holds only the in-frame ones, with some missing. The data hold 150,000 or so clones, with over 70% observed a single time. Sequenced sample: peripheral blood. The source is an older man with acute or convalescent COVID-19.

This clone turned up a few times. The gene calls are TRBV5-8 and TRBJ2-5; D gene ambiguous. The V gene lost 4 bases and the J gene lost 5 bases, with 9 bases spanning the gap. The CDR3 spans 12 residues. From germline, CDR1 is SGHTS and CDR2 YDEGEE. The CDR3 region has the DNA TGTGCCAGCAGCCCAAGAGCCGAGACCCAGTACTTC. It translates to CASSPRAETQYF.

The chain couples TRBV4-1 to TRBJ2-3; D gene unclear. The CDR3 is made up of 16 amino acids. Germline lookup yields CDR1 MGHRA and CDR2 YSYEKL. Trimming pared 0 bases from V and 3 bases from J, leaving 13 bases between. CDR3 bases: TGCGCCAGCAGCCAAGACTTGCCACTTAGAACAGATACGCAGTATTTT. Translating it yields CASSQDLPLRTDTQYF.

This sequence joins TRBV18 and TRBJ2-1; 8 bases align to TRBD2. The ends lost 4 bases at V and 4 bases at J; junction bases unmatched: 0. Germline V gene lookup returns CDR1 KGHSH and CDR2 LQKENI. This CDR3 spans 13 amino acids. CDR3 in amino acids: CASSLAGYNEQFF. In nucleotides, the CDR3 is TGTGCCAGCTCACTAGCGGGGTACAATGAGCAGTTCTTC.

The sample holds a few counts of this clone. This chain joins TRBV7-6 and TRBJ1-1; TRBD1 might be the D (6 bases). Trimming removed 4 bases at V and 2 bases at J, with 8 bases between. The CDR3 has 13 residues. Germline V CDR1 and CDR2: SGHVS, FNYEAQ. CDR3 in amino acids: CASSSRGNTEAFF. CDR3 nucleotides: TGTGCCAGCAGCTCCAGGGGCAACACTGAAGCTTTCTTT. The full variable domain, in which reference TRBV7-6 and TRBJ1-1 provide the parts outside the CDR3, is GAGVSQSPRYKVTKRGQDVALRCDPISGHVSLYWYRQALGQGPEFLTYFNYEAQQDKSGLPNDRFSAERPEGSISTLTIQRTEQRDSAMYRCASSSRGNTEAFFGQGTRLTVV.

This clone has a handful of counts. The chain links TRBV27 to TRBJ2-7, with D possibly being TRBD1 (6 bases). This CDR3 contains 16 residues. Germline values: CDR1 MNHEY, CDR2 SMNVEV (reference sequence). V lost 0 bases to trimming and J lost 2 bases, with 14 bases between them. The CDR3 bases are TGTGCCAGCAGTTTATCGTTGGGGACATTTCCCTACGAGCAGTACTTC. It yields the protein CASSLSLGTFPYEQYF.

The chain employs TRBV10-3 and TRBJ1-1; a weak D match, TRBD1 (5 bases). Germline V gene lookup returns CDR1 ENHRY and CDR2 SYGVKD. The CDR3 has 14 residues. Trimming pared 10 bases from V and 4 bases from J, leaving 19 bases between. The CDR3 nucleotides are TGTGCCAGTACAGGCACTCCACCATCCACTGAAGCTTTCTTT. Translated: CASTGTPPSTEAFF.

CDR3 residues: CASSMQGTSGETQYF. CDR3 DNA: TGTGCCAGTAGTATGCAGGGGACTAGCGGGGAGACCCAGTACTTC. The genes are TRBV19 and TRBJ2-5; 12 bases line up with TRBD2. The CDR3 contains 15 residues. J gave up 5 bases and V 3 bases, and 4 bases lay outside the gene matches. Germline-derived CDR1 and CDR2 are LNHDA and SQIVND (reference sequence). Filled out from reference TRBV19 and TRBJ2-5, the complete variable domain reads DGGITQSPKYLFRKEGQNVTLSCEQNLNHDAMYWYRQDPGQGLRLIYYSQIVNDFQKGDIAEGYSVSREKKESFPLTVTSAQKNPTAFYLCASSMQGTSGETQYFGPGTRLLVL.

The chain couples TRBV28 to TRBJ1-4, with D uncertain. Between the trimmed V and J ends, which lost 8 bases and 5 bases, there was a span of 12 bases. The CDR3 spans 13 residues. Germline V gene sequence: CDR1 MDHEN, CDR2 SYDVKM. CDR3 in DNA: TGTGCCAGCCGTCGGGGAAACAATGAAAAACTGTTTTTT. It codes for CASRRGNNEKLFF.

The chain has TRBV28 and TRBJ1-1; no clear D gene. Trimming removed 3 bases at V and 4 bases at J, with 9 bases between. Germline V gene data show CDR1 as MDHEN and CDR2 as SYDVKM. The CDR3 runs 13 residues. DNA for the CDR3: TGTGCCAGCAGTTTGGAACAGTTCACTGAAGCTTTCTTT. The encoded protein is CASSLEQFTEAFF.

The chain carries TRBV2 and TRBJ1-2, with 10 nucleotides matching TRBD1. The CDR3 is 14 residues long. V lost 8 bases and J lost 5; bases outside the gene matches: 8. Germline V CDR1 and CDR2: SNHLY, FYNNEI. In DNA, the CDR3 is TGTGCCAGCTCCAGTGGGACAGGGGATTATGGCTACACCTTC. This gives the protein CASSSGTGDYGYTF.

The genes are TRBV28 and TRBJ1-6; perhaps TRBD1 as D (6 bases). The CDR3 is made up of 17 amino acids. Deletions cut 0 bases from V and 2 bases from J, with 11 bases between. Germline V gene lookup returns CDR1 MDHEN and CDR2 SYDVKM. CDR3 loop: CASSLWSGAAYNSPLHF. The CDR3 DNA is TGTGCCAGCAGTTTATGGTCAGGGGCAGCCTATAATTCACCCCTCCACTTT. The whole variable domain, remainder taken from reference TRBV28 and TRBJ1-6, is DVKVTQSSRYLVKRTGEKVFLECVQDMDHENMFWYRQDPGLGLRLIYFSYDVKMKEKGDIPEGYSVSREKKERFSLILESASTNQTSMYLCASSLWSGAAYNSPLHFGNGTRLTVT.

The J gene is TRBJ2-5, the V gene TRBV29-1, with a possible D match to TRBD1 (6 bases). The CDR3 spans 13 residues. Germline CDR1 SQVTM, CDR2 ANQGSEA. The germline V and J ends were trimmed by 6 bases and 9 bases, with 20 bases remaining between them. CDR3: CSVDRDTFAAQYF. The CDR3 bases are TGCAGCGTCGACCGGGACACCTTTGCGGCCCAGTACTTC.

CDR3 loop: CASSLVGDISYEQYF. The CDR3 coding sequence is TGCGCCAGCAGCTTGGTTGGGGACATATCCTACGAGCAGTACTTC. The chain joins TRBV5-1 to TRBJ2-7, with D tentatively TRBD1 (6 bases). The germline gives CDR1 SGHRS, CDR2 YFSETQ. This CDR3 contains 15 residues. Trimming took off 0 bases at V and 1 base at J, with 11 bases between the two ends.

This clone was counted between two and nine times. V usage is TRBV18 and J usage is TRBJ2-5; the D is unclear. Germline V gene sequence: CDR1 KGHSH, CDR2 LQKENI. This CDR3 contains 11 residues. V lost 3 bases and J lost 4, with 3 bases in between. The CDR3 is CASSPGETQYF. The CDR3 region has the DNA TGTGCCAGCTCACCCGGAGAGACCCAGTACTTC.

This clone has more than one count but fewer than ten. This chain connects TRBV5-1 to TRBJ2-7, with TRBD1 identical over 12 bases. The CDR3 is 16 residues long. Trimming cost V 0 bases and J 5 bases; bases outside gene matches: 6. The V gene's germline CDR1 is SGHRS and CDR2 YFSETQ. CDR3 region: CASSLAAGTGGNEQYF. The CDR3 nucleotides read TGCGCCAGCAGCTTGGCAGCCGGGACAGGGGGCAACGAGCAGTACTTC.

This chain connects TRBV3-1 (or the pseudogene TRBV3-2) to TRBJ2-3; 10 bases line up with TRBD2. This CDR3 comprises 17 residues. After removal of 0 bases from V and 2 bases from J, the junction contained 5 bases not matched to a gene. Germline-derived CDR1 and CDR2 are LGHDT and YNNKEL (reference sequence). This chain's CDR3 is CASSQELAGLPTDTQYF. For the CDR3, the DNA is TGTGCCAGCAGCCAAGAACTAGCGGGGTTACCCACAGATACGCAGTATTTT.

The rearrangement links TRBV7-2 to TRBJ2-1; the match to TRBD2 covers 15 bases. The V gene end was trimmed by 5 bases and the J gene end by 6 bases; junction bases not matched to a gene: 5. The CDR3 contains 16 residues. Germline values: CDR1 SGHTA, CDR2 FQGNSA. CDR3 DNA: TGTGCCAGCAGCCTAAGGACTAGCGGGGGGGGCAATGAGCAGTTCTTC. It is translated as CASSLRTSGGGNEQFF.

The chain links TRBV5-1 to TRBJ2-2, with a possible D match to TRBD2 (6 bases). The length of the CDR3 is 15 residues. Trimming shortened V by 5 bases and J by 3 bases, and 14 bases separated the two germline ends. Germline CDR1 reads SGHRS; CDR2 reads YFSETQ. This CDR3 reads CASRSLADYTGELFF. The CDR3 DNA follows: TGCGCCAGCAGGTCCTTAGCGGACTACACCGGGGAGCTGTTTTTT.

Comments on this clone: This CDR3 is also generated by other DNA sequences in the sample. The J gene is TRBJ2-2, the V gene TRBV2, with D tentatively TRBD1 (6 bases). V gave up 0 bases and J gave up 5 bases, with 10 bases separating them. This CDR3 contains 15 residues. Germline CDR1 and CDR2: SNHLY and FYNNEI. As DNA, the CDR3 is TGTGCCAGCAGTGAAGCGGGGCAGGGGACCGGGGAGCTGTTTTTT. This translates into CASSEAGQGTGELFF.

This sequence joins TRBV19 and TRBJ1-6; 7 positions agree with TRBD1. Germline CDR1 is LNHDA and CDR2 is SQIVND (reference sequence). The V and J ends lost 5 bases and 7 bases, in that order; junction bases with no gene match: 5. The CDR3 loop spans 14 amino acids. As DNA, the CDR3 is TGTGCCAGTAGTTCAGGGACAGCAAATTCACCCCTCCACTTT. As protein: CASSSGTANSPLHF.

The chain's CDR3 is CASSSKNSPPGYEQYF. CDR3 nucleotides: TGTGCCAGCAGTTCGAAAAACTCTCCTCCGGGCTACGAGCAGTACTTC. The J gene is TRBJ2-7, the V gene TRBV27; D unclear. Trimming left V 4 bases short and J 3 bases short, with 19 bases between. Germline V gene sequence: CDR1 MNHEY, CDR2 SMNVEV (reference sequence). The CDR3 sequence is 16 residues long.

CDR3 coding DNA: TGTGCCAGCAGCTTGGCTCCAGTTACTATCACTGATACGCAGTATTTT. Translating it yields CASSLAPVTITDTQYF. The rearrangement joins TRBV5-4 to TRBJ2-3; D is undetermined. V dropped 0 bases and J dropped 6 bases, with 17 bases sitting between them. There are 16 residues in the CDR3. The V gene's germline CDR1 is SGHNT and CDR2 YYREEE (reference sequence).